This T cell receptor beta chain derives from a study of blood T cells in healthy people across ages. General study points: Donor CMV status, an unknown factor, possibly confounded changes in expanded clonotypes.

Of note for this clonotype: What it recognizes is unknown.

It was with a sample-barcoded 5' primer and a J-beta primer mix that a second PCR of roughly 7 to 12 cycles was run. TCRdb itself ran the 5' RACE reads through MiXCR, one entry per CDR3 protein. The sample shows 1.5 million to 2 million distinct CDR3 sequences, about 32% of them seen only once. The receptor was isolated from a woman in her twenties or thirties in good health. Material: blood.

CDR3 nucleotides: TGTGCCAGCAGCCCGAGGACTAGCGGGAACGAGCAGTACTTC. Translated, it gives CASSPRTSGNEQYF. The chain recombines TRBV27 with TRBJ2-7; 12 bases align to TRBD2. V lost 6 bases and J lost 5; bases outside the gene matches: 5. Germline assignment: CDR1 MNHEY and CDR2 SMNVEV (reference sequence). The CDR3 is 14 residues long.